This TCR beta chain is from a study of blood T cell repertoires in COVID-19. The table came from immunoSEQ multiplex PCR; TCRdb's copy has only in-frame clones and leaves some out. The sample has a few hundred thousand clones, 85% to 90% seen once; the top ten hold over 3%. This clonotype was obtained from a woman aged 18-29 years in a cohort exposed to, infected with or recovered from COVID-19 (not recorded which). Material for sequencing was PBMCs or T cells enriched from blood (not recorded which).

CDR3 sequence: CASSSLGGGADQPQHF. CDR3 nucleotide sequence: TGTGCCAGCAGCTCACTTGGGGGGGGCGCGGATCAGCCCCAGCATTTT. The rearrangement links TRBV5-6 to TRBJ1-5; the D gene is possibly TRBD1 (6 bases). CDR3 length: 16 residues. Trimming took off 3 bases at V and 5 bases at J, with 18 bases between the two ends. In germline, CDR1 is SGHDT, CDR2 YYEEEE.